This passage covers 28 T cell receptor beta chains from one sample sequenced in a study of shared clonotypes between healthy human individuals. Only in-frame clones appear in the TCRdb table, and some are missing; sequencing was by immunoSEQ multiplex PCR. The data contain about 2.3 million clones, less than 95% of them singletons. Material: naive CD4+ T cells from PBMCs. Subset: CD45RA+ positively selected. The source of these receptors is a man aged 18 to 35 in good health. Some clones in this sample may be carry-over from other donors' samples.

This clone showed up just a few times. The chain recombines TRBV4-2 with TRBJ1-1; possibly TRBD1 for D (6 bases). The CDR3 runs to 17 residues. CDR1 LGHNA and CDR2 YNFKEQ come from the germline V gene. Trimming left V 0 bases short and J 1 base short, with 15 bases between. CDR3 coding DNA: TGTGCCAGCAGCCAAGAGTTGGGGCTCAGGGGGAACACTGAAGCTTTCTTT. Amino acid sequence: CASSQELGLRGNTEAFF.

The chain recombines TRBV25-1 with TRBJ1-1, with D perhaps matching TRBD1 (5 bases). Germline CDR1 MGHDK, CDR2 SYGVNS. This CDR3 has 14 amino acids. Trimming stripped 11 bases from V and 3 bases from J, with 19 bases between. CDR3 in DNA: TGTGCCCCCAGGGACGTCACGGGGTACACTGAAGCTTTCTTT. Translating gives CAPRDVTGYTEAFF.

A note on this clone: Different DNA sequences within this sample yield the same CDR3. This chain joins TRBV18 and TRBJ2-2, with no clear D. V lost 2 bases to trimming and J lost 1 base, with 8 bases between them. Germline V gives CDR1 KGHSH, CDR2 LQKENI. There are 15 residues in the CDR3. The CDR3 region has the DNA TGTGCCAGCTCACCATGGGCAGAGAACACCGGGGAGCTGTTTTTT. The encoded protein is CASSPWAENTGELFF.

The DNA of the CDR3 is TGTGCCAGCAGCTTAGAAGGGGTCAGTCAGCCCCAGCATTTT. Encoded protein: CASSLEGVSQPQHF. The rearrangement joins TRBV7-9 to TRBJ1-5; D might be TRBD1 (5 bases). The CDR3 length is 14 residues. V was shortened by 1 base and J by 6 bases, with 10 bases between the two germline ends. Per germline, CDR1 SEHNR and CDR2 FQNEAQ (reference sequence).

V gene TRBV2 combines with J gene TRBJ2-2; 13 bases line up with TRBD2. Trimming at V came to 5 bases and at J to 6 bases, leaving 6 bases not matched to a gene. Germline V gives CDR1 SNHLY, CDR2 FYNNEI. CDR3 size: 16 residues. The CDR3: CASSRTSGRTAGELFF. Written as DNA, the CDR3 is TGTGCCAGCAGTCGGACTAGCGGGAGAACGGCCGGGGAGCTGTTTTTT.

The genes are TRBV28 and TRBJ1-1; D unresolved. The CDR3 has 15 amino acids. The V gene lost 8 bases and the J gene lost 1 base, with 17 bases spanning the gap. Germline V gene sequence: CDR1 MDHEN, CDR2 SYDVKM. CDR3 residues: CASLLAGGWNTEAFF. In DNA form, the CDR3 reads TGTGCCAGCCTCCTGGCGGGCGGATGGAACACTGAAGCTTTCTTT.

The rearrangement links TRBV29-1 to TRBJ1-5; 8 bases align to TRBD1. The trim removed 6 bases at V and 5 bases at J, leaving 3 bases unmatched. Germline CDR1 SQVTM, CDR2 ANQGSEA. The CDR3 sequence is 12 residues long. CDR3 bases: TGCAGCGTCGGACAGGGTCATCAGCCCCAGCATTTT. Translating gives CSVGQGHQPQHF.

CDR3 DNA sequence: TGTGCCAGCAGCCTCTGGGGGCCGGATGGCTACACCTTC. It translates to CASSLWGPDGYTF. This chain links TRBV6-5 with TRBJ1-2, with D maybe TRBD1 (6 bases). The length of the CDR3 is 13 residues. Deletions cut 6 bases from V and 6 bases from J, with 14 bases between. The V gene's germline CDR1 is MNHEY and CDR2 SVGAGI.

In this sample, this clone turned up a few times. The chain's CDR3 is CASLSGVLRPQHF. CDR3 sequence (DNA): TGTGCCAGCCTAAGCGGGGTTCTTCGTCCCCAGCATTTT. The chain recombines TRBV6-1 with TRBJ1-5; D is undetermined. The CDR3 is 13 amino acids. Trimming removed 8 bases from V and 10 bases from J, with 18 bases in between. CDR1 and CDR2 (germline): MNHNS, SASEGT.

The rearrangement links TRBV28 to TRBJ1-2; weak D call: TRBD1 (5 bases). Germline V gene sequence: CDR1 MDHEN, CDR2 SYDVKM. This CDR3 has 14 amino acids. Trimming cost V 1 base and J 8 bases, with 14 bases left between them. The CDR3 protein is CASSLSGGPKGYTF. CDR3 nucleotides: TGTGCCAGCAGTTTATCCGGGGGTCCAAAAGGCTACACCTTC.

V and J are TRBV27 and TRBJ2-5, with a possible D match to TRBD2 (6 bases). Germline assignment: CDR1 MNHEY and CDR2 SMNVEV (reference sequence). The CDR3 is 14 amino acids. The V gene lost 6 bases and the J gene lost 3 bases, with 14 bases spanning the gap. The CDR3 DNA sequence: TGTGCCAGCAGCCCCTTGGGGGGTAAAGAGACCCAGTACTTC. Translation gives CASSPLGGKETQYF.

The chain has TRBV14 and TRBJ2-7, with TRBD2 identical over 7 bases. Per the germline V gene, CDR1 is SGHDN and CDR2 is FVKESK. There are 13 residues in the CDR3. Losses at the gene ends were 4 bases for V and 7 bases for J; bases not matched to a gene: 7. CDR3 nucleotide sequence: TGTGCCAGCAGCCCTCAACTAGCGTGGGAGCAGTACTTC. It translates to CASSPQLAWEQYF.

V usage is TRBV19 and J usage is TRBJ1-5, with 12 bases that match TRBD1. Germline lookup yields CDR1 LNHDA and CDR2 SQIVND (reference sequence). Trimming removed 5 bases from V and 3 bases from J; junction bases left unmatched: 11. The CDR3 runs 18 residues. The CDR3 nucleotides read TGTGCCAGTAGTGCCCTAAGGGGACAGGGGGCCTTCAATCAGCCCCAGCATTTT. Amino acids: CASSALRGQGAFNQPQHF.

The rearrangement uses TRBV27 and TRBJ2-7; D not resolved. Trimming cost V 9 bases and J 2 bases, with 11 bases left between them. In germline, CDR1 is MNHEY, CDR2 SMNVEV (reference sequence). The CDR3 runs to 12 residues. The CDR3 loop is CASQTATYEQYF. The CDR3 DNA is TGTGCCAGTCAAACAGCAACCTACGAGCAGTACTTC.

The rearrangement joins TRBV2 to TRBJ2-2, with 7 bases fitting TRBD2. The CDR3 has 14 amino acids. CDR1 and CDR2 from the germline V gene are SNHLY and FYNNEI. J gave up 2 bases and V 8 bases, and 5 bases lay outside the gene matches. The CDR3 nucleotides read TGTGCCAGCGGCAGACTAGCAAACACCGGGGAGCTGTTTTTT. It yields the protein CASGRLANTGELFF.

This clone was detected only once. This chain uses TRBV4-1 with TRBJ2-1; TRBD1 matches at 7 bases. V gave up 1 base and J gave up 0 bases; unmatched junction bases: 6. This CDR3 region has 17 residues. CDR1 is MGHRA and CDR2 is YSYEKL in the germline V gene. The CDR3 reads CASSQGDRRSSYNEQFF. The CDR3 nucleotides read TGCGCCAGCAGCCAAGGGGACAGAAGGAGCTCCTACAATGAGCAGTTCTTC.

As to this clone: One junction end does not reproduce the germline sequence, and a read error may be involved. The same CDR3 is also encoded by other DNA sequences in this sample. This chain links TRBV7-2 with TRBJ2-7; no clear D. CDR1 and CDR2 (germline): SGHTA, FQGNSA. CDR3 length: 14 residues. The CDR3 here is CASSFGGLGNEQYF. The CDR3 coding sequence is TGCGCCAGCAGCTTTGGTGGCCTGGGGAACGAGCAGTACTTC.

This clone was found once. The chain links TRBV5-1 to TRBJ2-7, with 8 nucleotides matching TRBD1. The CDR3 covers 14 residues. V lost 4 bases to trimming and J lost 6 bases; unmatched junction nucleotides: 9. Germline CDR1 SGHRS, CDR2 YFSETQ. CDR3 loop: CASSGETGAGEQYF. The CDR3 nucleotides are TGCGCCAGCAGCGGGGAGACAGGGGCGGGCGAGCAGTACTTC.

The CDR3 nucleotides are TGTGCCAGCAGTTCCCCAGGCGGGGGGCCTACCTACGAGCAGTACTTC. It yields the protein CASSSPGGGPTYEQYF. The chain uses TRBV6-5 and TRBJ2-7, with 8 bases lining up with TRBD2. J gave up 2 bases and V 4 bases, and 10 bases lay outside the gene matches. Germline V gene lookup returns CDR1 MNHEY and CDR2 SVGAGI. CDR3 length equals 16 residues.

The chain links TRBV19 to TRBJ2-5, with D perhaps matching TRBD2 (6 bases). This CDR3 has 15 residues. Germline loops: CDR1 LNHDA, CDR2 SQIVND (reference sequence). V was cut by 0 bases and J by 5 bases, with 13 bases left in between. Here the CDR3 reads CASSIDGAGRETQYF. CDR3 DNA: TGTGCCAGTAGTATAGATGGGGCAGGGAGGGAGACCCAGTACTTC.

V gene TRBV11-3 combines with J gene TRBJ1-1; TRBD1 is a possible D gene (6 bases). The germline V gene has CDR1 SGHNT and CDR2 YENEEA. CDR3 length: 13 residues. Trimming removed 3 bases from V and 4 bases from J, with 9 bases in between. CDR3 DNA: TGTGCCAGCAGCTTTGCCAGGGGCACTGAAGCTTTCTTT. Amino acids: CASSFARGTEAFF.

V gene TRBV4-1 combines with J gene TRBJ2-2; 7 positions agree with TRBD2. Looked up from germline, CDR1 is MGHRA and CDR2 is YSYEKL. J gave up 4 bases and V 4 bases, and 12 bases lay outside the gene matches. This CDR3 comprises 17 residues. The CDR3 sequence is CASSPRRAGVSTGELFF. CDR3 nucleotides: TGCGCCAGCAGCCCAAGGAGGGCGGGAGTGAGCACCGGGGAGCTGTTTTTT.

The chain couples TRBV7-2 to TRBJ1-3; D ambiguous. The germline V gene has CDR1 SGHTA and CDR2 FQGNSA. The CDR3 has 13 amino acids. V was cut by 1 base and J by 4 bases, with 5 bases left in between. CDR3 loop: CASSLEWGNTIYF. The CDR3 nucleotides read TGTGCCAGCAGCTTAGAGTGGGGAAACACCATATATTTT.

V usage is TRBV2 and J usage is TRBJ2-1; D possibly uses TRBD1 or TRBD2 (5 bases each). The CDR3 spans 15 residues. V was trimmed by 1 base and J by 0 bases, leaving 7 bases between them. The germline V gene encodes CDR1 SNHLY and CDR2 FYNNEI. The CDR3 sequence is CASSEEGSSYNEQFF. CDR3 in DNA: TGTGCCAGCAGTGAAGAGGGGAGCTCCTACAATGAGCAGTTCTTC.

V usage is TRBV7-2 and J usage is TRBJ1-4; D possibly corresponds to TRBD1 (6 bases). Germline V CDR1 and CDR2: SGHTA, FQGNSA. Deletions cut 1 base from V and 3 bases from J, with 6 bases between. There are 14 residues in the CDR3. The DNA for the CDR3 is TGTGCCAGCAGCTTAGGGACAGCTAATGAAAAACTGTTTTTT. The encoded protein is CASSLGTANEKLFF. Supplemented by reference TRBV7-2 and TRBJ1-4, the full variable domain reads GAGVSQSPSNKVTEKGKDVELRCDPISGHTALYWYRQSLGQGLEFLIYFQGNSAPDKSGLPSDRFSAERTGGSVSTLTIQRTQQEDSAVYLCASSLGTANEKLFFGSGTQLSVL.

This clone was counted once. This chain joins TRBV6-6 and TRBJ1-1; 9 bases match TRBD1. V lost 8 bases, J lost 1 base, and 2 bases stayed unmatched. The CDR3 is 13 residues long. Germline CDR1 is MNHNY and CDR2 is SVGAGI (reference sequence). CDR3 sequence: CASGDRANTEAFF. The CDR3 region has the DNA TGTGCCAGCGGGGACAGGGCGAACACTGAAGCTTTCTTT.

This clone appeared once. This sample includes further DNA sequences coding for the same CDR3. The chain joins TRBV19 to TRBJ2-7, with TRBD1 matching over 8 bases. Trimming removed 1 base from V and 4 bases from J; junction bases left unmatched: 3. CDR3 size: 14 residues. CDR1 and CDR2 from the germline V gene are LNHDA and SQIVND (reference sequence). Here the CDR3 DNA reads TGTGCCAGTAGTATAGGGACAGGGCGGTACGAGCAGTACTTC. This encodes CASSIGTGRYEQYF. The variable domain in full, with the rest retrieved from reference TRBV19 and TRBJ2-7, is DGGITQSPKYLFRKEGQNVTLSCEQNLNHDAMYWYRQDPGQGLRLIYYSQIVNDFQKGDIAEGYSVSREKKESFPLTVTSAQKNPTAFYLCASSIGTGRYEQYFGPGTRLTVT.

This clone has a single count. The chain uses TRBV11-3 and TRBJ2-1, with D perhaps TRBD2 (5 bases). Germline V gene sequence: CDR1 SGHNT, CDR2 YENEEA. V was pared by 0 bases and J by 6 bases, with 15 bases between. The CDR3 consists of 16 residues. CDR3 sequence: CASSLEAASAPNEQFF. The CDR3 region has the DNA TGTGCCAGCAGCTTAGAAGCGGCTTCGGCCCCCAATGAGCAGTTCTTC.